The clone carrying this T cell receptor beta chain came up many times. Antigen specificity is unknown. Reared together, all three twin pairs probably met the same infectious agents and vaccines. The source of the sample is a study of identical twins' blood T cells. Study-level points and caveats: Each donor's most abundant TCRbeta clonotypes shared more CDR3 sequences with her twin than unrelated donors. V gene usage reportedly matched far better within twin pairs than unrelated donors.

One entry per CDR3 protein, called by TCRdb with MiXCR from the 5' RACE reads. The sample has a few hundred thousand distinct CDR3 sequences, roughly 27% seen once. The source material was PBMCs. The receptor was derived from a woman aged 18-49 years in good health.

The chain's CDR3 is CASSYRAEKLFF. The CDR3 DNA reads TGTGCCAGCAGTTACCGGGCTGAAAAACTGTTTTTT. The genes are TRBV6-6 and TRBJ1-4; no clear D gene. Germline CDR1 MNHNY, CDR2 SVGAGI (reference sequence). The CDR3 spans 12 residues. V was cut by 2 bases and J by 7 bases, with 5 bases left in between.